The T cell receptor beta chain described here comes from a study of cytotoxic CD8 clonotypes in ibrutinib-treated CLL (dated by TCRdb to about 2021). Looking at the study overall: The cohort had about ten relapsed/refractory and some 15 treatment-naive patients; roughly 17 were IGHV unmutated. On average, each sample yielded about 260,000 productive templates and 94,082 productive rearrangements. All remission and progressive disease samples were collected while patients were still receiving ibrutinib. Responses were partial in 25 or so patients and complete in 2; after median around 72 months follow-up, about 14 stayed in remission and about twelve progressed. Cryopreserved peripheral blood mononuclear cells were obtained before treatment, at response, and at either sustained remission or disease progression. Longitudinal samples were obtainable from about 30% of the roughly 86 participants in the trial. The response samples were drawn at a median of roughly twelve months into treatment, with a range of about 6 to 40 months. Broader findings and caveats from the paper: Sustained-remission and progressing patients did not have matched sampling times, and lymph node repertoires were not examined. Public clonotypes were rare and either shrank or stayed stable during treatment, and the rise in clonality at ibrutinib response reflected expansion of private clonotypes. Baseline clonality exceeded that of age-matched healthy donors and correlated strongly with circulating CD8+ T-cell counts. Clonality increased at ibrutinib response, stayed stable in sustained remission, and fell back toward baseline at progression.

The CDR3 runs 12 residues from the cysteine to the phenylalanine. Only the CDR3 portion is preserved as DNA: 36 bases, with reading frame beginning at the first base. Trimmed from V: 5 bases; trimmed from J: 6 bases; junction bases lacking a gene match: 1. The germline V gene (reference sequence) specifies SEHNR as CDR1 and FQNEAQ as CDR2. To note about this clone: Its specific antigen is unknown. No base qualities exist here, and no much larger clone lies one base off it.

This specimen's time point label, per the study, means: 12 months on ibrutinib. For TCR beta library preparation, around 1.8 micrograms of genomic DNA were extracted from the cryopreserved PBMCs. High-throughput TCR beta sequencing was performed on longitudinal blood samples from CLL patients receiving ibrutinib monotherapy. The patients were enrolled in a single-center, open-label phase 2 trial of ibrutinib monotherapy. A MiSeq instrument was used for deep resolution sequencing, which targeted depths ranging from 1 in 1 million up to 1 in 200,000 T cells, with coverage averaging 10x for each clonotype. The immunoSEQ hsTCRB Kit was used to generate the TCR beta libraries. In the paper's pipeline: Data were analyzed with ImmunoSEQ Data Assistant and ImmunoSEQ Analyzer, with V, D and J genes assigned per IMGT definitions. Clonality, which ranges from 0 to 1, was calculated as one minus the normalized Shannon entropy of productive rearrangement frequencies. Only overrepresented clonotypes making up at least 0.05% of the repertoire of each patient were included in the public clonotype analysis. About a dozen repertoires from age-matched healthy donors, obtained from immuneACCESS, served as clonality controls. The immuneACCESS repertoire file appears here via TCRdb, limited to in-frame rearrangements. These files lack a portion of the clones; in checked studies, under half of the deficit traces to unresolved V genes, and the cause of the others is not known. D and trimming come from the DNA, and the V and J calls and clone size come from that table. This sample lists about 68,000 clones; about 63% were detected once. 4.5% to 6% of the sample goes to the ten largest clones.

This TCR came from a human donor with chronic lymphocytic leukemia. The specimen was PBMCs, collected after 12 months of ibrutinib treatment. The chain joins TRBV7-9 to TRBJ2-1, with TRBD1 identical over 7 junction bases. The CDR3 region has the sequence CASSRDSNEQFF. The DNA sequence is given as TGTGCCAGCAGCAGGGACAGCAATGAGCAGTTCTTC.